These T cell receptor beta chains were read from a single sample in a study of shared T cell receptors in the human thymus. Clones were sequenced by immunoSEQ multiplex PCR, and TCRdb holds only the in-frame ones, with some missing. The profile shows about 660,000 clones, more than 75% of them singletons. These data also formed part of another study, on human thymus T cells.

The sequenced sample consisted of thymocytes. The receptors come from a boy under three years old with a congenital heart defect. Each CDR3 is given with its conserved first and last residue. A D gene is named only where the DNA matches it firmly. The size field is filled for only some rows; it gives once, few, many or a size class.

D gene: TRBD2; J gene: TRBJ2-7; V gene: TRBV11-2; clone size: NA; CDR3 DNA: TGTGCCAGCAGCCCCGGTGGACTAGCGGGGACCCAGGGGTACTTC; CDR3 protein: CASSPGGLAGTQGYF
D gene: TRBD2; J gene: TRBJ2-1; V gene: TRBV6-1; clone size: NA; CDR3 DNA: TGTGCCAGCAGTGAAGAACTAGCGGGAGCCTACAATGAGCAGTTCTTC; CDR3 protein: CASSEELAGAYNEQFF
D gene: TRBD2; J gene: TRBJ2-1; V gene: TRBV14; clone size: NA; CDR3 DNA: TGTGCCAGCAGCCAAGCCGGGACTAGGAGGGATGAGCAGTTCTTC; CDR3 protein: CASSQAGTRRDEQFF
D gene: TRBD2; J gene: TRBJ2-4; V gene: TRBV7-9; clone size: NA; CDR3 DNA: TGTGCCAGCAGCTTAGGGGGACTAGGGGACATTCAGTACTTC; CDR3 protein: CASSLGGLGDIQYF
D gene: TRBD1; J gene: TRBJ1-5; V gene: TRBV28; clone size: NA; CDR3 DNA: TGTGCCAGCAGCTCCCCCGCCGGGACAGGGGGCGCGAGCAATCAGCCCCAGCATTTT; CDR3 protein: CASSSPAGTGGASNQPQHF
D gene: TRBD2; J gene: TRBJ2-3; V gene: TRBV4-3; clone size: NA; CDR3 DNA: TGCGCCAGCAGCCACCTCGGGACTAGCGGACGCACAGATACGCAGTATTTT; CDR3 protein: CASSHLGTSGRTDTQYF
D gene: NA; J gene: TRBJ2-1; V gene: TRBV25-1; clone size: NA; CDR3 DNA: TGTGCCAGCAGTGAAAGGAACAGGCTAACGTTCTCCTACAATGAGCAGTTCTTC; CDR3 protein: CASSERNRLTFSYNEQFF
D gene: NA; J gene: TRBJ2-3; V gene: TRBV25-1; clone size: NA; CDR3 DNA: TGTGCCAGCAGTCCGACAACCCCACGGATAGATACGCAGTATTTT; CDR3 protein: CASSPTTPRIDTQYF
D gene: NA; J gene: TRBJ2-3; V gene: TRBV6-1; clone size: once; CDR3 DNA: TGTGCCTCCCGACAACTTCTCAGCACAGATACGCAGTATTTT; CDR3 protein: CASRQLLSTDTQYF
D gene: NA; J gene: TRBJ2-7; V gene: TRBV11-3; clone size: NA; CDR3 DNA: TGTGCCAGCAGCCAAACTAGCTGCTACGAGCAGTACTTC; CDR3 protein: CASSQTSCYEQYF
D gene: NA; J gene: TRBJ2-7; V gene: TRBV2; clone size: NA; CDR3 DNA: TGTGCCAGTACTTCCGGGACATACTACGAGCAGTACTTC; CDR3 protein: CASTSGTYYEQYF
D gene: NA; J gene: TRBJ2-1; V gene: TRBV18; clone size: few; CDR3 DNA: TGTGCCAGCTCAGGCAATGACAATGAGCAGTTCTTC; CDR3 protein: CASSGNDNEQFF
D gene: TRBD1; J gene: TRBJ2-6; V gene: TRBV19; clone size: NA; CDR3 DNA: TGTGCCAGTACCAGTATCGGGACCCCGGGACAGGTCCGGAGGCGGGCCAACGTCCTGACTTTC; CDR3 protein: CASTSIGTPGQVRRRANVLTF
D gene: NA; J gene: TRBJ2-7; V gene: TRBV27; clone size: NA; CDR3 DNA: TGTGCCACCCATATGAGGGCTCAGTACTTC; CDR3 protein: CATHMRAQYF
D gene: TRBD1; J gene: TRBJ1-1; V gene: TRBV27; clone size: NA; CDR3 DNA: TGTGCCAGCAGTCCCTCCAGGGGGGACACTGAAGCTTTCTTT; CDR3 protein: CASSPSRGDTEAFF
D gene: TRBD2; J gene: TRBJ2-5; V gene: TRBV2; clone size: NA; CDR3 DNA: TGTGCCAGCACTGGACTAGGCCACGAGGAGACCCAGTACTTC; CDR3 protein: CASTGLGHEETQYF
D gene: TRBD2; J gene: TRBJ2-2; V gene: TRBV7-9; clone size: NA; CDR3 DNA: TGTGCAAGCGTACTAGCGGCCGGGGAGCTGTTTTTT; CDR3 protein: CASVLAAGELFF
D gene: TRBD2; J gene: TRBJ2-3; V gene: TRBV23-1; clone size: NA; CDR3 DNA: TGCGCCAGCAGTCAATCATCCCGACTAGCATTAGGCACGCAGTATTTT; CDR3 protein: CASSQSSRLALGTQYF
D gene: NA; J gene: TRBJ2-1; V gene: TRBV25-1; clone size: NA; CDR3 DNA: TGTGCCAGCAGTGTGCAGGGTGAGCAGTTCTTC; CDR3 protein: CASSVQGEQFF
D gene: TRBD1; J gene: TRBJ1-4; V gene: TRBV18; clone size: NA; CDR3 DNA: TGTGCCAGCTCACCAGGACAGGCACCAGGTGAAAAACTGTTTTTT; CDR3 protein: CASSPGQAPGEKLFF
D gene: TRBD1; J gene: TRBJ2-3; V gene: TRBV5-6; clone size: once; CDR3 DNA: TGTGCCGGCAGCTGGGGGATAAGGGGGCCAGATACGCAGTATTTT; CDR3 protein: CAGSWGIRGPDTQYF
D gene: TRBD2; J gene: TRBJ2-3; V gene: TRBV4-2; clone size: NA; CDR3 DNA: TGTGCCAGCAGCCGGCCGATCAGGCACGCTAGCGGGTGCTCTAGCACAGATACGCAGTATTTT; CDR3 protein: CASSRPIRHASGCSSTDTQYF
D gene: TRBD2; J gene: TRBJ2-3; V gene: TRBV28; clone size: NA; CDR3 DNA: TGTGCCAGCACATGGTCCGGACTAGCGGGAGAACCTACGCAGTATTTT; CDR3 protein: CASTWSGLAGEPTQYF
D gene: TRBD1; J gene: TRBJ2-2; V gene: TRBV7-9; clone size: NA; CDR3 DNA: TGTGCCAGCAGCTCGGACAGGGCGAGTAATTGGAACACCGGGGAGCTGTTTTTT; CDR3 protein: CASSSDRASNWNTGELFF
D gene: TRBD1; J gene: TRBJ1-5; V gene: TRBV30; clone size: NA; CDR3 DNA: TGTGCCTGGAGTGGAAGAGTGACAGGGCCTCAGCCCCAGCATTTT; CDR3 protein: CAWSGRVTGPQPQHF
D gene: NA; J gene: TRBJ2-5; V gene: TRBV27; clone size: NA; CDR3 DNA: TGTGCCAGCAGTTCGCATCTAGCGCGGGAGACCCAGTACTTC; CDR3 protein: CASSSHLARETQYF
D gene: NA; J gene: TRBJ2-7; V gene: TRBV6-1; clone size: NA; CDR3 DNA: TGTGCCAGCAGTGATCCCTACGAGCAGTACTTC; CDR3 protein: CASSDPYEQYF
D gene: NA; J gene: TRBJ1-1; V gene: TRBV4-1; clone size: NA; CDR3 DNA: TGCGCCAGCAGCCAAGATCGTCCCGGGGGTCCGATGAACACTGAAGCTTTCTTT; CDR3 protein: CASSQDRPGGPMNTEAFF
D gene: TRBD2; J gene: TRBJ2-2; V gene: TRBV11-1; clone size: NA; CDR3 DNA: TGTGCCAGCAGCCAAGGAGGACTAGCGGGAGGGCCGGGCAGGGAGCTGTTTTTT; CDR3 protein: CASSQGGLAGGPGRELFF
D gene: NA; J gene: TRBJ2-2; V gene: TRBV7-8; clone size: NA; CDR3 DNA: TGTGCCAGCAGCTTCGGGTGGAGGGGCACCGGGGAGCTGTTTTTT; CDR3 protein: CASSFGWRGTGELFF
D gene: NA; J gene: TRBJ2-3; V gene: TRBV7-9; clone size: NA; CDR3 DNA: TGTGCCAGCAGCCCCCGACCAGGAGATACGCAGTATTTT; CDR3 protein: CASSPRPGDTQYF
D gene: TRBD2; J gene: TRBJ2-3; V gene: TRBV30; clone size: NA; CDR3 DNA: TGTGCCTGGAGTGACGGGACTAGCGGGAGGGCCCTCTACACAGATACGCAGTATTTT; CDR3 protein: CAWSDGTSGRALYTDTQYF
D gene: TRBD1; J gene: TRBJ1-5; V gene: TRBV10-3; clone size: NA; CDR3 DNA: TGTGCCATCAGTGAGGACAGGGTAGGTCAGCCCCAGCATTTT; CDR3 protein: CAISEDRVGQPQHF
D gene: NA; J gene: TRBJ1-2; V gene: TRBV6-5; clone size: NA; CDR3 DNA: TGTGCCAGCAGTTACTCGAGGGTACTTCCGCCCACCTTC; CDR3 protein: CASSYSRVLPPTF
D gene: NA; J gene: TRBJ2-7; V gene: TRBV21-1; clone size: NA; CDR3 DNA: TGTGCCAGCAGACCCTCTAGCGGGAGCAAGTACGAGCAGTACTTC; CDR3 protein: CASRPSSGSKYEQYF
D gene: NA; J gene: TRBJ2-1; V gene: TRBV6-1; clone size: NA; CDR3 DNA: TGTGCCAGCAGGGATGGCGGGTACAATGAGCAGTTCTTC; CDR3 protein: CASRDGGYNEQFF
D gene: NA; J gene: TRBJ2-7; V gene: TRBV20-1; clone size: NA; CDR3 DNA: TGCAGTGCTGGGACTTGCTACGAGCAGTACTTC; CDR3 protein: CSAGTCYEQYF
D gene: TRBD1; J gene: TRBJ2-6; V gene: TRBV6-1; clone size: NA; CDR3 DNA: TGTGCCAGCAGTGACCGGGACAGGGGGCCAGGGGCCAACGTCCTGACTTTC; CDR3 protein: CASSDRDRGPGANVLTF
D gene: NA; J gene: TRBJ2-1; V gene: TRBV28; clone size: NA; CDR3 DNA: TGTGCCAGCAGCCAAATGCGGTCCTACAATGAGCAGTTCTTC; CDR3 protein: CASSQMRSYNEQFF
D gene: NA; J gene: TRBJ1-5; V gene: TRBV6-1; clone size: once; CDR3 DNA: TGTGCCAGCAGTGAAGGGGGAGGCCGGTCGTGGCCCCAGCATTTT; CDR3 protein: CASSEGGGRSWPQHF
D gene: NA; J gene: TRBJ2-3; V gene: TRBV7-9; clone size: NA; CDR3 DNA: TGTGCCAGCAGCTTACCCGAGGGGGGGGATACGCAGTATTTT; CDR3 protein: CASSLPEGGDTQYF
D gene: NA; J gene: TRBJ2-1; V gene: TRBV11-2; clone size: NA; CDR3 DNA: TGTGCCAGCAGCCCATTAGCGTATGGCTTCTACAATGAGCAGTTCTTC; CDR3 protein: CASSPLAYGFYNEQFF
D gene: TRBD1; J gene: TRBJ1-4; V gene: TRBV10-3; clone size: NA; CDR3 DNA: TGTGCCATCAGTGAGTCGACGTTTCGTCGACAGGGACTTGAAAAACTGTTTTTT; CDR3 protein: CAISESTFRRQGLEKLFF